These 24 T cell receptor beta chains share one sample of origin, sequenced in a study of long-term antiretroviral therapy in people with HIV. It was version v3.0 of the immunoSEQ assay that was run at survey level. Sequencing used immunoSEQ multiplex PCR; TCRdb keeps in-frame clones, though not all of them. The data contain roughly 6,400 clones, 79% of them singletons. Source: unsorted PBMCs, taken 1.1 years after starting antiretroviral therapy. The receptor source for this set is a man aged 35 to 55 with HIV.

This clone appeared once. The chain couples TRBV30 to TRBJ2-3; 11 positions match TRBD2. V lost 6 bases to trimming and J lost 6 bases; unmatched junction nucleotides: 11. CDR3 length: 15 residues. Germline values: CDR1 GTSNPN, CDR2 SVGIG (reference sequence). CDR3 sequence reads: CACLRASGGLDTQYF. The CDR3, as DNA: TGTGCCTGCCTCAGGGCTAGCGGGGGGCTGGATACGCAGTATTTT.

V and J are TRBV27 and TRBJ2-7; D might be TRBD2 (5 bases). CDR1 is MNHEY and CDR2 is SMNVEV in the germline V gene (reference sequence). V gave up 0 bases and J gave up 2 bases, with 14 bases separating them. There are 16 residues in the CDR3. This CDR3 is CASSLSWGERTYEQYF. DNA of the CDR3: TGTGCCAGCAGTTTATCGTGGGGAGAACGTACCTACGAGCAGTACTTC.

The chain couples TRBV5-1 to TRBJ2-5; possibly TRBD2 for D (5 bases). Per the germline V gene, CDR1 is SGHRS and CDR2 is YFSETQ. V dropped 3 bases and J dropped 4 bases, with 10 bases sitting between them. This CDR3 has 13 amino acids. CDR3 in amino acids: CASSSGVGETQYF. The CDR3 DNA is TGCGCCAGCAGCTCCGGGGTGGGAGAGACCCAGTACTTC.

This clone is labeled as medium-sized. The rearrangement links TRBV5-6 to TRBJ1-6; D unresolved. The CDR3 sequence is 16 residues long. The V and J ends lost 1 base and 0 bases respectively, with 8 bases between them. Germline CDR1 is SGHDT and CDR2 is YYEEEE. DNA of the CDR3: TGTGCCAGCAGCTTGCTCCCTAGCTCCTATAATTCACCCCTCCACTTT. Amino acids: CASSLLPSSYNSPLHF.

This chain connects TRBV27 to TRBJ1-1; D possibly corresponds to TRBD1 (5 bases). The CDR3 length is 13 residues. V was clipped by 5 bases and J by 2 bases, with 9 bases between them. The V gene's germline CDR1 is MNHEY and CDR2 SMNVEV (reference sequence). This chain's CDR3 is CASSPTANTEAFF. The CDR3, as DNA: TGTGCCAGCAGTCCGACAGCAAACACTGAAGCTTTCTTT.

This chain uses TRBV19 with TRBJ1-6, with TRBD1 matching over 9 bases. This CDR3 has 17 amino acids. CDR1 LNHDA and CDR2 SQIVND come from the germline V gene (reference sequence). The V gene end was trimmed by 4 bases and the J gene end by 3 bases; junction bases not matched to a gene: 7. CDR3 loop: CASSTIQGAGYNSPLHF. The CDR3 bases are TGTGCCAGTAGTACTATACAGGGGGCTGGCTATAATTCACCCCTCCACTTT.

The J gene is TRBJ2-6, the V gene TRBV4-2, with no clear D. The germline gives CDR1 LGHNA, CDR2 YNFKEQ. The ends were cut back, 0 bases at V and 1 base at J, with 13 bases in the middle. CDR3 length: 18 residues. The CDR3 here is CASSQDMGFLSGANVLTF. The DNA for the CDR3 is TGTGCCAGCAGCCAAGATATGGGCTTCCTATCTGGGGCCAACGTCCTGACTTTC.

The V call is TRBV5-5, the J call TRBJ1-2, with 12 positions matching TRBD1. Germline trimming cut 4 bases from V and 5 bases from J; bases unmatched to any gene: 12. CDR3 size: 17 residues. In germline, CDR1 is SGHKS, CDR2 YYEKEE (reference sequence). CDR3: CASSPGRDRGPWYGYTF. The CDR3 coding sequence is TGTGCCAGCAGCCCGGGCCGGGACAGGGGGCCGTGGTATGGCTACACCTTC.

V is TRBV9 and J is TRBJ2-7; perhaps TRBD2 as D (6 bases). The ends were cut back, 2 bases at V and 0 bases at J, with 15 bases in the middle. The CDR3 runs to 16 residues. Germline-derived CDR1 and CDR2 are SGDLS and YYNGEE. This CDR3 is CASSVSDGSLSYEQYF. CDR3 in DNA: TGTGCCAGCAGCGTCTCGGACGGGAGCCTCTCCTACGAGCAGTACTTC.

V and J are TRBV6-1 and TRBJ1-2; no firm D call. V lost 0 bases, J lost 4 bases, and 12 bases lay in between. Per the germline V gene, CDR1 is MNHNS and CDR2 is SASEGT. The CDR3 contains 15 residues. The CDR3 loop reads CASSEALRAVYGYTF. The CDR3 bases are TGTGCCAGCAGTGAAGCGCTTCGGGCGGTCTATGGCTACACCTTC.

The CDR3: CASSQIGTGDGYTF. CDR3 coding DNA: TGTGCCAGCAGCCAAATCGGGACAGGGGATGGCTACACCTTC. This chain uses TRBV14 with TRBJ1-2; 10 bases match TRBD1. CDR3 length: 14 amino acids. J lost 6 bases, V lost 2 bases, and 3 bases had no gene match. Looked up from germline, CDR1 is SGHDN and CDR2 is FVKESK.

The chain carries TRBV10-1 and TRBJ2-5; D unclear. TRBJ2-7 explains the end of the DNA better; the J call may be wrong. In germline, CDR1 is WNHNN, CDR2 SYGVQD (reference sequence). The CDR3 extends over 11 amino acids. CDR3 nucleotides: TGCGCCAGCAGCGACGGCTACGAGCAGTACTTC. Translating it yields CASSDGYEQYF.

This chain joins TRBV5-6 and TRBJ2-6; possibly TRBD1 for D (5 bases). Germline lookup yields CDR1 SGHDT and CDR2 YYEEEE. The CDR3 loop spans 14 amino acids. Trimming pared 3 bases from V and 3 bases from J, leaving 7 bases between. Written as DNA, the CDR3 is TGTGCCAGCAGCTCTAGGGGTGGGGCCAACGTCCTGACTTTC. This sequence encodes CASSSRGGANVLTF.

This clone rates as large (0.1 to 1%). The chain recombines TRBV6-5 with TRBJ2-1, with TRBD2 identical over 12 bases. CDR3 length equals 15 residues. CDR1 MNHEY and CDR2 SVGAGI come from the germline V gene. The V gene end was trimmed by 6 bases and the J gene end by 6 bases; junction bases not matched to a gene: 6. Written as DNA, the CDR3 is TGTGCCAGCAGCCCCGGACTAGCGGGAACCAATGAGCAGTTCTTC. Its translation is CASSPGLAGTNEQFF.

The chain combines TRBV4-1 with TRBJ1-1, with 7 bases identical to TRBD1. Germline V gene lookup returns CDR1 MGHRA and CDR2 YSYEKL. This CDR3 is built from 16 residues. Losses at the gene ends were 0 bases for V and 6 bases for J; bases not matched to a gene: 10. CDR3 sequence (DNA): TGCGCCAGCAGCCAAGAAGTGGAGACAGGGAGCCCTGAAGCTTTCTTT. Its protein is CASSQEVETGSPEAFF.

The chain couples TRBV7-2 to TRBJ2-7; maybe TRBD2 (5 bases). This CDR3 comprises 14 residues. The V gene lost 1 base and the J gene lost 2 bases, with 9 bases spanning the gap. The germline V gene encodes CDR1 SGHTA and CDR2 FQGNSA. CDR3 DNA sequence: TGTGCCAGCAGCTTAGAAAGCGGTACCTACGAGCAGTACTTC. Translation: CASSLESGTYEQYF.

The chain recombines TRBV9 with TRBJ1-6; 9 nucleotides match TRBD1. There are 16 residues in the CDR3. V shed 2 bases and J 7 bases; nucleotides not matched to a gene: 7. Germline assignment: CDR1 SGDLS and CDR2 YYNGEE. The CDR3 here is CASSVNPGTGNSPLHF. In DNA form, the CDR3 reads TGTGCCAGCAGCGTCAATCCCGGGACAGGGAATTCACCCCTCCACTTT.

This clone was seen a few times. In DNA, the CDR3 is TGCGCCAGCAGCCAAGGACAGGGCTATGGCTACACCTTC. This sequence encodes CASSQGQGYGYTF. V usage is TRBV4-1 and J usage is TRBJ1-2; 7 positions match TRBD1. Germline CDR1 reads MGHRA; CDR2 reads YSYEKL. The CDR3 covers 13 residues. Losses at the gene ends were 1 base for V and 4 bases for J; bases not matched to a gene: 0.

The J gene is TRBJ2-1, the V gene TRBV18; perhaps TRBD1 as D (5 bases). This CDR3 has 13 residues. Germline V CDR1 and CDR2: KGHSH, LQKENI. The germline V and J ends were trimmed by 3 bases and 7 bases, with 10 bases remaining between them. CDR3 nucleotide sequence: TGTGCCAGCTCACCCCCGACAGTAAATGAGCAGTTCTTC. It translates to CASSPPTVNEQFF.

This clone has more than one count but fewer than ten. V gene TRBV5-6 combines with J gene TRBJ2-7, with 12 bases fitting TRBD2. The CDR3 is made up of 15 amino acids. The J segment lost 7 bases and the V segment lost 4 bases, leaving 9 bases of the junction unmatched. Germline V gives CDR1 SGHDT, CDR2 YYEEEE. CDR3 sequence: CASSPLAGGRREQYF. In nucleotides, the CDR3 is TGTGCCAGCAGCCCCCTAGCGGGGGGGCGACGTGAGCAGTACTTC.

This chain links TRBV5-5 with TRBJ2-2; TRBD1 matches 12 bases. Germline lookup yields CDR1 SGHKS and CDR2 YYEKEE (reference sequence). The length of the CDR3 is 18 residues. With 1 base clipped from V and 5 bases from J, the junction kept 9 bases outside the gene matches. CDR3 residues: CASSLMGQGAAWTGELFF. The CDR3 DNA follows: TGTGCCAGCAGCTTGATGGGACAGGGGGCGGCGTGGACCGGGGAGCTGTTTTTT.

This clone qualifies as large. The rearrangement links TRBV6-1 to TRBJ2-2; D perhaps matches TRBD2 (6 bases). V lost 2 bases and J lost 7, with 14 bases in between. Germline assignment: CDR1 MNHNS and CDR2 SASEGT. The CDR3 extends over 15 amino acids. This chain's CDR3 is CASSETGDWGGELFF. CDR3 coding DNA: TGTGCCAGCAGTGAAACGGGGGATTGGGGCGGGGAGCTGTTTTTT.

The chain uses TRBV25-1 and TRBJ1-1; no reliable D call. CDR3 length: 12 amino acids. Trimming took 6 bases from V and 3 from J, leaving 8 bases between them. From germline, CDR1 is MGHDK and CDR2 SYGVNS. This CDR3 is CASRVGHTEAFF. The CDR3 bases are TGTGCCAGCAGGGTCGGGCACACTGAAGCTTTCTTT.

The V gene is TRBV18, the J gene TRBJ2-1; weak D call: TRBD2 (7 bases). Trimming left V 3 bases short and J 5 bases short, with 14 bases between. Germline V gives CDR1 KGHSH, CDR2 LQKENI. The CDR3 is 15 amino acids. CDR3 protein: CASSPGGHLDNEQFF. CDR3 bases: TGTGCCAGCTCACCCGGGGGGCACCTTGACAATGAGCAGTTCTTC.